Listed here is a single TCR beta chain. Its antigen is still unknown. One base away there is no much larger clone; base qualities are not given. The germline V gene yields SNHLY for CDR1 and FYNNEI for CDR2. V and J lose 5 bases and 7 bases, and a span of 9 bases separates them. The CDR3 starts with the cysteine, ends with the phenylalanine, and has 11 residues. The retained sequence is limited to the CDR3, 33 bases, with the frame set at the first base. These data originate in a study of glioma-infiltrating T cells after dendritic cell vaccination (dated by TCRdb to about 2016). In terms of the full investigation: The cohort comprised 15 or so glioblastoma patients from Phase I and II dendritic cell vaccination trials, 9 newly diagnosed and 6 with recurrent disease. Each patient was given three intradermal dendritic cell vaccine injections, spaced two weeks apart, in the arm below the axilla. Tumor-infiltrating lymphocyte content was quantified and tumor and blood repertoires were compared in dendritic cell-vaccinated glioblastoma patients by deep sequencing of TCR beta CDR3 regions. The vaccine consisted of monocyte-derived dendritic cells cultured roughly 7 days with IL-4 and GM-CSF, then pulsed overnight with autologous tumor lysate. Patients received autologous tumor lysate-pulsed dendritic cell vaccination between about 2003 and 2013. Survival after dendritic cell vaccination was correlated with TCR sequencing metrics, including TIL content and tumor-blood repertoire overlap. Beyond this particular receptor, the publication reports: The three-group TCR overlap response model was characterized as speculative, and prospective validation of the model was stated to be required. After dendritic cell vaccination, a higher estimated pretreatment TIL content predicted longer time to progression and overall survival. No direct relationship between TCR clonality and survival was found, suggesting a diverse polyclonal response may matter. The cohort was small and heterogeneous, few patients had complete blood and tumor sets, and even fewer had initial-recurrent tumor pairs.

The immunoSEQ assay amplified TCRB CDR3 regions from around 2 micrograms of genomic DNA, or from all available DNA when less than that amount was available. The multiplex PCR relied on 60 forward primers for TCR V beta segments and 13 reverse primers for J beta segments. Synthetic control templates were spiked into each sample at limiting dilution to estimate reads per starting template. Reads of 87 bp were generated by sequencing on the Illumina HiSeq System. The published analysis was carried out like this. To remove PCR and sequencing errors, closely related sequences were merged with a nearest neighbor algorithm. TCR overlap was measured as the percentage of unique tumor TCR beta sequences that were also present in the peripheral blood of the same patient. This immuneACCESS table, as held by TCRdb, lists in-frame sequences with V and J called but not all clones. Of the missing ones, under half trace to an unresolved V gene in checked studies; the others have no known cause. V and J calls and clone size are those listed in that table; D and trimming were worked out from the DNA. Within this sample are approximately 100,000 clones, with 81% of them counted one time only. The biggest ten clones account for more than 10% of the sample.

Selection of patients required sufficient residual fresh-frozen tumor tissue and over two years of available survival data. Molecular status otherwise varied across the glioblastoma patients, but none of them carried an isocitrate dehydrogenase mutation. PBMC collection took place before vaccination, two weeks after the third vaccination, and at tumor progression if progression occurred. Genomic DNA was extracted with the Qiagen DNeasy Blood extraction Kit. Source: blood, taken before dendritic cell vaccination. This TCR derives from a human donor with glioblastoma. The chain joins TRBV2 to TRBJ2-7; no confident D gene assignment can be made. The CDR3 reads CASSQKREQYF. The sequenced DNA is TGTGCCAGCAGTCAGAAGAGGGAGCAGTACTTC.